One and the same sample provided the 27 T cell receptor beta chains below, sequenced in a study of blood T cell repertoires in COVID-19. Some clones are missing from TCRdb's copy, which holds only in-frame ones; the method was immunoSEQ multiplex PCR. The profile covers about 75,000 clones, with around 74% appearing a single time and just over 2.5% taken by the ten largest. Input material: peripheral blood. These receptors were collected from a human donor with acute or convalescent COVID-19. The donor label of this sample is uncertain.

The chain carries TRBV28 and TRBJ2-7, with 9 positions matching TRBD1. Per the germline V gene, CDR1 is MDHEN and CDR2 is SYDVKM. V dropped 6 bases and J dropped 1; count of bases not matched to a gene: 10. The CDR3 length is 16 residues. The CDR3 loop reads CASSQLGGQGSYEQYF. The CDR3 coding sequence is TGTGCCAGCAGCCAGCTGGGGGGACAGGGATCCTACGAGCAGTACTTC.

The CDR3 protein is CASSSAGTGGYEQYF. CDR3 nucleotide sequence: TGTGCCAGCAGCTCGGCCGGGACAGGAGGCTACGAGCAGTACTTC. This chain links TRBV7-6 with TRBJ2-7; 8 bases align to TRBD1. J lost 3 bases, V lost 4 bases, and 8 bases had no gene match. This CDR3 comprises 15 residues. Germline V gene lookup returns CDR1 SGHVS and CDR2 FNYEAQ.

CDR3 coding DNA: TGTGCCTGGGGGGCAGGGGCGCGAACTAATGAAAAACTGTTTTTT. The encoded protein is CAWGAGARTNEKLFF. V and J are TRBV30 and TRBJ1-4, with D possibly being TRBD1 (6 bases). From germline, CDR1 is GTSNPN and CDR2 SVGIG (reference sequence). The CDR3 runs 15 residues. The V and J ends lost 5 bases and 1 base respectively, with 14 bases between them.

The rearrangement joins TRBV7-2 to TRBJ2-1, with 7 bases fitting TRBD2. Looked up from germline, CDR1 is SGHTA and CDR2 is FQGNSA. The V gene end was trimmed by 2 bases and the J gene end by 4 bases; junction bases not matched to a gene: 8. The CDR3 extends over 16 amino acids. The CDR3 DNA is TGTGCCAGCAGCTTAATGAGGACTAGAGGTTACAATGAGCAGTTCTTC. Protein product: CASSLMRTRGYNEQFF.

The chain employs TRBV6-5 and TRBJ1-1; D not certain. V dropped 2 bases and J dropped 3 bases, with 13 bases sitting between them. The germline gives CDR1 MNHEY, CDR2 SVGAGI. The CDR3 length is 15 residues. The DNA of the CDR3 is TGTGCCAGCAGTTACAACCTGAGGAGGGACACTGAAGCTTTCTTT. As protein: CASSYNLRRDTEAFF.

There are many counts of this clone. The rearrangement links TRBV2 to TRBJ2-1; no definite D call. Trimming left V 7 bases short and J 7 bases short, with 8 bases between. The length of the CDR3 is 11 residues. Germline V gives CDR1 SNHLY, CDR2 FYNNEI. The CDR3 sequence: CASTTRNEQFF. DNA for the CDR3: TGTGCCAGCACTACGCGAAATGAGCAGTTCTTC. The full variable domain, in which reference TRBV2 and TRBJ2-1 provide the parts outside the CDR3, is EPEVTQTPSHQVTQMGQEVILRCVPISNHLYFYWYRQILGQKVEFLVSFYNNEISEKSEIFDDQFSVERPDGSNFTLKIRSTKLEDSAMYFCASTTRNEQFFGPGTRLTVL.

This chain links TRBV4-2 with TRBJ2-3; D possibly corresponds to TRBD1 (5 bases). V lost 1 base and J lost 6, with 8 bases in between. This CDR3 spans 13 amino acids. The V gene's germline CDR1 is LGHNA and CDR2 YNFKEQ. CDR3 DNA: TGTGCCAGCAGCCAAGGGGGCCAGGATACGCAGTATTTT. It is translated as CASSQGGQDTQYF.

The V call is TRBV3-1 (or the pseudogene TRBV3-2), the J call TRBJ1-1; D is unresolved. This CDR3 has 12 residues. Trimming cost V 2 bases and J 4 bases, with 5 bases left between them. Germline V gives CDR1 LGHDT, CDR2 YNNKEL (reference sequence). The CDR3 sequence: CASSQPGTEAFF. The CDR3 nucleotides are TGTGCCAGCAGCCAACCAGGCACTGAAGCTTTCTTT.

This clone was found once. The chain recombines TRBV6-2 or TRBV6-3 with TRBJ1-2; the D gene is possibly TRBD1 (6 bases). The V and J ends lost 4 bases and 7 bases respectively, with 13 bases between them. Germline CDR1 is MNHEY and CDR2 is SVGEGT. The CDR3 covers 13 residues. The CDR3: CASSSGAWVGYTF. The DNA of the CDR3 is TGTGCCAGCAGTTCAGGGGCGTGGGTTGGCTACACCTTC.

This rearrangement joins TRBV2 to TRBJ1-5; 7 bases agree with TRBD1. Germline loops: CDR1 SNHLY, CDR2 FYNNEI. V lost 2 bases to trimming and J lost 4 bases; unmatched junction nucleotides: 2. CDR3 size: 14 residues. Here the CDR3 reads CASSETGANQPQHF. In nucleotides, the CDR3 is TGTGCCAGCAGTGAAACAGGGGCAAATCAGCCCCAGCATTTT.

The V and J genes are TRBV7-2 and TRBJ1-1; D is possibly TRBD1 (5 bases). V lost 3 bases and J lost 4, with 12 bases in between. CDR1 is SGHTA and CDR2 is FQGNSA in the germline V gene. CDR3 length: 14 residues. This CDR3 reads CASSFPVGATEAFF. The CDR3 bases are TGTGCCAGCAGCTTCCCCGTTGGGGCCACTGAAGCTTTCTTT.

This clone was recorded only once. The gene calls are TRBV7-2 and TRBJ2-4, with 7 bases lining up with TRBD1. CDR3 length: 12 amino acids. Germline V lookup: CDR1 SGHTA, CDR2 FQGNSA. Germline trimming cut 3 bases from V and 11 bases from J; bases unmatched to any gene: 4. CDR3 sequence reads: CASSLTTGLQYF. The CDR3 DNA reads as TGTGCCAGCAGCTTGACGACAGGGCTTCAGTACTTC.

The sample holds a few counts of this clone. V usage is TRBV7-6 and J usage is TRBJ2-7; the D is unclear. The CDR3 is 13 residues long. Germline V gives CDR1 SGHVS, CDR2 FNYEAQ. V was pared by 5 bases and J by 2 bases, with 10 bases between. In nucleotides, the CDR3 is TGTGCCAGCAGCCCCACAGTAGCCTACGAGCAGTACTTC. Its protein product is CASSPTVAYEQYF.

The gene calls are TRBV11-2 and TRBJ2-3; 10 bases are a match to TRBD2. Germline CDR1 is SGHAT and CDR2 is FQNNGV. V lost 5 bases and J lost 4; bases outside the gene matches: 6. The CDR3 is made up of 15 amino acids. The CDR3 protein is CASSLGLAWADTQYF. DNA of the CDR3: TGTGCCAGCAGCCTGGGACTAGCGTGGGCAGATACGCAGTATTTT.

This clone was detected only a few times. V gene TRBV14 combines with J gene TRBJ1-1; D is ambiguous. Deletions cut 4 bases from V and 0 bases from J, with 6 bases between. Germline-derived CDR1 and CDR2 are SGHDN and FVKESK. The CDR3 is 13 residues long. DNA for the CDR3: TGTGCCAGCAGCCCTTACATGAACACTGAAGCTTTCTTT. As protein: CASSPYMNTEAFF. Full variable domain (remainder filled in from reference TRBV14 and TRBJ1-1): EAGVTQFPSHSVIEKGQTVTLRCDPISGHDNLYWYRRVMGKEIKFLLHFVKESKQDESGMPNNRFLAERTGGTYSTLKVQPAELEDSGVYFCASSPYMNTEAFFGQGTRLTVV.

V is TRBV10-3 and J is TRBJ1-2; D call uncertain. The germline V gene has CDR1 ENHRY and CDR2 SYGVKD. The V end was cut by 4 bases, the J end by 4 bases, with 25 bases between. CDR3 size: 18 residues. The CDR3 DNA follows: TGTGCCATCAGTGGCGCCCAACAAGGCGGGGTGGTCTCCTATGGCTACACCTTC. The encoded protein is CAISGAQQGGVVSYGYTF.

This clone was observed a few times. Here the CDR3 DNA reads TGTGCCAGCAGTGAGGGGCGAGCGGGAGACTGGGATACGCAGTATTTT. Residues: CASSEGRAGDWDTQYF. The chain combines TRBV6-4 with TRBJ2-3, with 8 nucleotides matching TRBD2. Germline CDR1 reads MRHNA; CDR2 reads SNTAGT. The V gene end was trimmed by 3 bases and the J gene end by 6 bases; junction bases not matched to a gene: 11. The CDR3 runs to 16 residues.

The chain links TRBV9 to TRBJ1-2; 11 nucleotides align to TRBD1. Germline loops: CDR1 SGDLS, CDR2 YYNGEE. CDR3 length: 13 amino acids. With 6 bases clipped from V and 8 bases from J, the junction kept 6 bases outside the gene matches. The CDR3 loop reads CASTLGTGGGYTF. CDR3 in DNA: TGTGCCAGCACCCTGGGGACAGGGGGAGGCTACACCTTC.

The V and J genes are TRBV15 and TRBJ2-5; D ambiguous. The V gene's germline CDR1 is LNHNV and CDR2 YYDKDF (reference sequence). V lost 1 base and J 4 bases, leaving 10 bases between the germline ends. This CDR3 has 14 amino acids. The CDR3 region has the DNA TGTGCCACCAGCAGAGGTCTGCCGGGAGAGACCCAGTACTTC. Residues: CATSRGLPGETQYF.

This chain uses TRBV6-1 with TRBJ2-1; D call uncertain. V lost 0 bases and J lost 9, with 15 bases in between. Germline V gene lookup returns CDR1 MNHNS and CDR2 SASEGT. CDR3 length: 15 residues. The CDR3, as DNA: TGTGCCAGCAGTGAAGCGGCCCCCCCGCTTGGTGAGCAGTTCTTC. Protein sequence: CASSEAAPPLGEQFF.

The J gene is TRBJ1-2, the V gene TRBV5-6, with D unresolved. Trimming cost V 0 bases and J 0 bases, with 9 bases left between them. This CDR3 has 15 amino acids. Germline V gives CDR1 SGHDT, CDR2 YYEEEE. CDR3 amino acids: CASSLGRPTNYGYTF. The CDR3 coding sequence is TGTGCCAGCAGCTTGGGGCGGCCCACTAACTATGGCTACACCTTC.

The gene calls are TRBV10-1 and TRBJ1-6; no reliable D call. Germline loops: CDR1 WNHNN, CDR2 SYGVQD (reference sequence). This CDR3 has 13 residues. Trimming stripped 3 bases from V and 6 bases from J, with 6 bases between. CDR3 region: CASSEQINSPLHF. The CDR3 DNA reads as TGCGCCAGCAGTGAACAGATTAATTCACCCCTCCACTTT.

The chain links TRBV4-2 to TRBJ2-7; D may be TRBD1 (6 bases). The germline V gene has CDR1 LGHNA and CDR2 YNFKEQ. V was cut by 4 bases and J by 2 bases, with 18 bases left in between. CDR3 length: 16 amino acids. CDR3 loop: CASSLGIQGNAYEQYF. As DNA, the CDR3 is TGTGCCAGCAGCCTTGGTATCCAGGGGAATGCCTACGAGCAGTACTTC.

The chain links TRBV12-3 or TRBV12-4 to TRBJ1-1; possible D gene TRBD1, 5 bases. The CDR3 extends over 13 amino acids. The germline V and J ends were trimmed by 3 bases and 11 bases, with 16 bases remaining between them. The DNA for the CDR3 is TGTGCCAGCAGTTTGGGTGGAGGGAAGGGGGCTTTCTTT. Translated, it gives CASSLGGGKGAFF.

The chain employs TRBV28 and TRBJ2-2; no definite D call. The ends were cut back, 4 bases at V and 6 bases at J, with 15 bases in the middle. The CDR3 length is 15 residues. Germline-derived CDR1 and CDR2 are MDHEN and SYDVKM. DNA of the CDR3: TGTGCCAGCAGTTCAGGCCGAGCATTAGCCGGGGAGCTGTTTTTT. This translates into CASSSGRALAGELFF.

The chain recombines TRBV15 with TRBJ2-1, with 10 bases identical to TRBD2. The length of the CDR3 is 16 residues. Per germline, CDR1 LNHNV and CDR2 YYDKDF (reference sequence). Losses at the gene ends were 0 bases for V and 6 bases for J; bases not matched to a gene: 5. The CDR3 DNA reads as TGTGCCACCAGCAGAGATCAATTAGCGGGAGGCAATGAGCAGTTCTTC. Translation gives CATSRDQLAGGNEQFF.

The V gene is TRBV6-1, the J gene TRBJ1-2, with TRBD1 as a possible D gene (5 bases). This CDR3 has 15 amino acids. The germline CDR1 and CDR2 sequences are MNHNS and SASEGT. V was cut by 0 bases and J by 6 bases, with 14 bases left in between. The CDR3 DNA is TGTGCCAGCAGTGAAGCTTCCCCAGGGTTAAATGGCTACACCTTC. Translation: CASSEASPGLNGYTF.